This T cell receptor beta chain was obtained from a study of CD8+ T cells in alopecia areata. Study background: Tofacitinib therapy took 6 to 18 months; 6 months off drug came after.

CDR1 and CDR2 (germline): PRHDT, FYEKMQ (reference sequence). V shed 5 bases and J 0 bases; nucleotides not matched to a gene: 4. The CDR3 has 14 residues. Once RNA had been extracted, it was reverse transcribed into cDNA to act as the sequencing template. Sequencing was performed with immunoSEQ multiplex PCR; in TCRdb, only in-frame clones are kept and a portion is missing. The sample carries some 150,000 clones, around 50% recorded once. This clone was counted a few times. As for treatment: oral pan-JAK inhibitor, 5-10 mg twice daily. V usage is TRBV13 and J usage is TRBJ2-7; TRBD2 agrees at 7 bases. Material: CD8+ T cells sorted from blood, obtained at week 4, from a patient treated with tofacitinib. The TCR originated in a human donor with alopecia areata. CDR3 protein: CASSAGTISYEQYF. CDR3 in DNA: TGTGCCAGCAGCGCCGGGACTATCTCCTACGAGCAGTACTTC.